This record concerns one T cell receptor beta chain sequence. As yet, its antigen is unknown. Germline V gene lookup returns CDR1 SNHLY and CDR2 FYNNEI. The length of the CDR3 is 14 residues. The junction had 3 bases not matched to a gene; V was cut back by 6 bases and J by 3 bases. This specimen comes from a study of OX40 agonist ivuxolimab in advanced cancers. Study-wide results and caveats: CD8+ T cells showed, on average, more clonal expansion than CD4+ cells. Among the nonresponders, some also had low normalized T-cell clonal expansion.

Sequencing used immunoSEQ multiplex PCR; TCRdb keeps in-frame clones, though not all of them. The table records just under 75,000 clones, 80% to 95% of them present only once. Any history of autoimmune disease or systemic immunosuppression disqualified patients. This chain links TRBV2 with TRBJ1-5, with 9 bases identical to TRBD1. The receptor was derived from an adult with an advanced solid tumor such as melanoma, head and neck, liver or kidney cancer. The sequencing used CD4+ or CD8+ T cells sorted from blood, collected in a trial of the OX40 agonist ivuxolimab. The CDR3 DNA follows: TGTGCCAGCAGAGGGACAGGGCTCAATCAGCCCCAGCATTTT. Residues: CASRGTGLNQPQHF.